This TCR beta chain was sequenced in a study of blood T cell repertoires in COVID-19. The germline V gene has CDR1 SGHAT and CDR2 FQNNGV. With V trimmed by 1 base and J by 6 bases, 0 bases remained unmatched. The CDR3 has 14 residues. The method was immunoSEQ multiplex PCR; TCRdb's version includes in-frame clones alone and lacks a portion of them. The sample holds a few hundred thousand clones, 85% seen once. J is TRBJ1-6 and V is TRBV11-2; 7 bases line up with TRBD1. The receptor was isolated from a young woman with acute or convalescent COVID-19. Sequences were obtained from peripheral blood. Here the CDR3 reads CASSLGDSNSPLHF. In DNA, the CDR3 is TGTGCCAGCAGCTTAGGGGACAGTAATTCACCCCTCCACTTT.